Below, one T cell receptor (beta chain) is given with its context. This specimen belongs to a study of blood T cell repertoires in COVID-19. About the study: Donors in the United States, Italy and Spain gave samples during acute or convalescent COVID-19. Nucleic acid was either cDNA or gDNA, and it came from T cells, B-cell-depleted T cells, or PBMCs.

Under the authors' procedure: Estimation of nucleated cell counts was performed using reference gene primer amplification. Clones were sequenced by immunoSEQ multiplex PCR, and TCRdb holds only the in-frame ones, with some missing. V and J calls and clone size are as listed in that table; D and trimming were resolved from the DNA. This sample has 90,000 to 120,000 clones, with around 89% found just once. The CDR3 has 15 residues. From germline, CDR1 is SEHNR and CDR2 FQNEAQ (reference sequence). Trimming removed 0 bases at V and 2 bases at J, with 11 bases between. This receptor was taken from a middle-aged man with active or convalescent COVID-19. The chain uses TRBV7-9 and TRBJ2-7, with TRBD2 as a possible D gene (5 bases). Input material: peripheral blood. In DNA form, the CDR3 reads TGTGCCAGCAGCTTAGCCGGCGGGCCTCCCTACGAGCAGTACTTC. As protein: CASSLAGGPPYEQYF. Full variable domain (remainder filled in from reference TRBV7-9 and TRBJ2-7): DTGVSQNPRHKITKRGQNVTFRCDPISEHNRLYWYRQTLGQGPEFLTYFQNEAQLEKSRLLSDRFSAERPKGSFSTLEIQRTEQGDSAMYLCASSLAGGPPYEQYFGPGTRLTVT.